This TCR beta chain came from a study of T-cell memory formation after mild COVID-19. Looking at the study overall: Largely, TCR clusters stayed within a single donor. General study points: Among contracting clones, CD4+ were mainly CM/EM and CD8+ enriched in EMRA. Specificity for SARS-CoV-2 was not confirmed among the second-wave clones peaking on day 37.

Each CDR3 protein gets one entry after TCRdb re-called the 5' RACE reads with MiXCR. The sample lists roughly 250,000 distinct CDR3 sequences, about a sixth occurring once. Germline assignment: CDR1 DFQATT and CDR2 SNEGSKA (reference sequence). The CDR3 consists of 16 residues. The V gene lost 3 bases and the J gene lost 0 bases, with 17 bases spanning the gap. This clonotype occurred a few times. Its antigen is unknown. Material: PBMCs or a T cell subset sorted from them (not recorded which). The TCR originated in a man aged 18 to 29 who had mild COVID-19 (a few samples of this study predate the infection). Cell type and time point are not known. The chain links TRBV20-1 to TRBJ1-1; perhaps TRBD1 as D (6 bases). CDR3 in amino acids: CSASQVAGALNTEAFF. The CDR3 region has the DNA TGCAGTGCTAGTCAGGTGGCAGGGGCCCTGAACACTGAAGCTTTCTTT.